These 10 T cell receptor beta chains were sequenced from one sample in a study of pediatric ulcerative colitis. Only in-frame clones appear in the TCRdb table, and some are missing; sequencing was by immunoSEQ multiplex PCR. The sample comprises about 64,000 clones, roughly nine tenths of which are singletons, and 3% to 4.5% rests with the top ten. The material sequenced was blood. The receptors were gathered from a boy between 10 and 17 years old with severe ulcerative colitis.

The chain employs TRBV6-6 and TRBJ2-1, with a weak D call TRBD1 (5 bases). The CDR3 sequence is 14 residues long. CDR1 is MNHNY and CDR2 is SVGAGI in the germline V gene (reference sequence). Trimming shortened V by 2 bases and J by 8 bases, and 13 bases separated the two germline ends. CDR3 sequence reads: CASSYTSLGDEQFF. Written as DNA, the CDR3 is TGTGCCAGCAGTTACACCTCCTTAGGGGATGAGCAGTTCTTC.

The chain links TRBV11-3 to TRBJ2-3; 13 nucleotides align to TRBD2. Germline V gene lookup returns CDR1 SGHNT and CDR2 YENEEA. V lost 3 bases, J lost 5 bases, and 2 bases stayed unmatched. The CDR3 sequence is 15 residues long. Here the CDR3 DNA reads TGTGCCAGCAGCTTGAGACTAGCGGGGGGAGATACGCAGTATTTT. Amino acid sequence: CASSLRLAGGDTQYF.

This sequence joins TRBV12-5 and TRBJ2-2, with 7 bases lining up with TRBD1. The CDR3 runs 17 residues. The V gene's germline CDR1 is LGHNT and CDR2 FRNRAP. V was clipped by 4 bases and J by 4 bases; unmatched bases: 12. For the CDR3, the DNA is TGTGCTAGTGGTTGGGTCAGCGGACAGGTACCCACCGGGGAGCTGTTTTTT. Translation: CASGWVSGQVPTGELFF.

The chain recombines TRBV2 with TRBJ2-1; tentative D call: TRBD2 (5 bases). The germline V gene has CDR1 SNHLY and CDR2 FYNNEI. The CDR3 has 16 residues. Between the trimmed V and J ends, which lost 2 bases and 6 bases, there was a span of 17 bases. CDR3 in DNA: TGTGCCAGCAGTGAATGGAGCGGACTTTATTCCAATGAGCAGTTCTTC. Translated, it gives CASSEWSGLYSNEQFF.

The V and J genes are TRBV7-9 and TRBJ1-3; D perhaps matches TRBD1 (5 bases). The germline V gene has CDR1 SEHNR and CDR2 FQNEAQ (reference sequence). Trimming pared 5 bases from V and 0 bases from J, leaving 11 bases between. The CDR3 totals 15 residues. The CDR3 loop is CASSPSGTSGNTIYF. The DNA of the CDR3 is TGTGCCAGCAGCCCGTCCGGGACCTCTGGAAACACCATATATTTT.

This sequence joins TRBV27 and TRBJ2-3; the D gene is possibly TRBD1 (5 bases). The germline gives CDR1 MNHEY, CDR2 SMNVEV (reference sequence). V was shortened by 4 bases and J by 13 bases, with 15 bases between the two germline ends. The CDR3 runs 12 residues. CDR3 sequence reads: CASSSLTRREYF. CDR3 nucleotides: TGTGCCAGCAGTTCCCTGACACGCAGGGAGTATTTT.

The rearrangement uses TRBV5-3 and TRBJ1-1; a possible D gene is TRBD1 (6 bases). TRBV5-3 is an open reading frame, and its role is uncertain. Trimming left V 2 bases short and J 5 bases short, with 19 bases between. The CDR3 sequence is 16 residues long. CDR3 nucleotides: TGTGCCAGAAGCTTTTTACCCCCGAGGGGGTGGACTGAAGCTTTCTTT. Translating gives CARSFLPPRGWTEAFF.

This chain uses TRBV29-1 with TRBJ2-7, with 7 bases aligning to TRBD1. Germline values: CDR1 SQVTM, CDR2 ANQGSEA. The CDR3 has 13 residues. Trimming took 6 bases from V and 2 from J; bases not matched to a gene: 7. The CDR3, as DNA: TGCAGCGTCTCGGACAGGACAACCTACGAGCAGTACTTC. Amino acids: CSVSDRTTYEQYF.

Turning to this clone: The same CDR3 is also encoded by other DNA sequences in this sample. This chain joins TRBV9 and TRBJ1-3; D is ambiguous. Germline CDR1 SGDLS, CDR2 YYNGEE. The V end lost 0 bases, the J end lost 0 bases, and 7 bases lay between the germline ends. This CDR3 is 15 amino acids long. The CDR3 nucleotides are TGTGCCAGCAGCGTAGGGGCAAGCTCTGGAAACACCATATATTTT. Translated: CASSVGASSGNTIYF.

The chain recombines TRBV27 with TRBJ2-1; D might be TRBD2 (6 bases). The V end was cut by 1 base, the J end by 8 bases, with 15 bases between. Germline V gene lookup returns CDR1 MNHEY and CDR2 SMNVEV (reference sequence). The CDR3 consists of 15 residues. The CDR3 DNA reads TGTGCCAGCAGTTTATTGTCCGGGAGTGAGGATGAGCAGTTCTTC. Translating gives CASSLLSGSEDEQFF.